This section outlines one T cell receptor beta chain sequence together with its context. Antigen unknown. With 3 bases removed from V and 2 bases from J, the gap between germline ends came to 11 bases. Germline assignment: CDR1 SQVTM and CDR2 ANQGSEA. The CDR3 is 14 residues long. This sample was included in a study of cytomegalovirus exposure and HLA in healthy donors. Study results and limitations: The CMV antigen specificity of three CMV-associated chains was confirmed through in vitro analysis. Generally TCR sequences proved uncommon, though certain public TCRs appeared in numerous donors. The tendency of first-cohort TCR clusters to co-occur in the 130 or so validation repertoires was identified by a subsequent analysis. High specificity and sensitivity for cytomegalovirus status were reported for the classifier.

Profiling relied on immunoSEQ multiplex PCR, and the TCRdb table lists in-frame clones only, not all of them. The data show tens of thousands of clones, about 88% seen once. The rearrangement joins TRBV29-1 to TRBJ2-1; perhaps TRBD1 as D (5 bases). This clonotype originated in a young man in good health and CMV-seronegative. Material: PBMCs. The DNA of the CDR3 is TGCAGCGTTGAGCAGGGCAGGGCCTACAATGAGCAGTTCTTC. Translation gives CSVEQGRAYNEQFF.